This T cell receptor (beta chain) was recorded in a study of CD8+ T cells in alopecia areata. Whole-study results and caveats: Scalp specimens additionally yield sequences from normal skin's resident alphabeta T cells. Higher clonality and more expanded CD8+ clones appeared in lesional than normal scalp.

The length of the CDR3 is 14 residues. Germline lookup yields CDR1 SEHNR and CDR2 FQNEAQ (reference sequence). The V gene lost 0 bases and the J gene lost 5 bases, with 8 bases spanning the gap. In regard to this clone: Its antigen remains unknown.

Once RNA had been extracted, it was reverse transcribed into cDNA to act as the sequencing template. Clones were sequenced by immunoSEQ multiplex PCR, and TCRdb holds only the in-frame ones, with some missing. The table includes around 190,000 clones, more than 50% detected once. The TCR sequence derives from a human donor in good health. The rearrangement links TRBV7-9 to TRBJ1-5; D not certain. Sequenced sample: CD8+ T cells sorted from blood. The CDR3 DNA reads as TGTGCCAGCAGCTTAGCGTCAGGCGATCAGCCCCAGCATTTT. Amino acids: CASSLASGDQPQHF. Combining the CDR3 with reference TRBV7-9 and TRBJ1-5 gives the whole variable domain DTGVSQNPRHKITKRGQNVTFRCDPISEHNRLYWYRQTLGQGPEFLTYFQNEAQLEKSRLLSDRFSAERPKGSFSTLEIQRTEQGDSAMYLCASSLASGDQPQHFGDGTRLSIL.